This is a list of T cell receptor beta chains from one sample in a study of OX40 agonist ivuxolimab in advanced cancers. Clones were sequenced by immunoSEQ multiplex PCR, and TCRdb holds only the in-frame ones, with some missing. The sample carries tens of thousands of clones, approximately 82% recorded once. The source material was CD4+ or CD8+ T cells sorted from blood, sampled in a trial of the OX40 agonist ivuxolimab. The receptors were sampled from an adult with an advanced solid tumor such as melanoma, head and neck, liver or kidney cancer. The CDR3 runs from the conserved cysteine through the conserved F or W. D genes are given only for firm matches. Size values are once, few and many counts, or a class for expanded clones, and some rows have none.

J gene,clone size,V gene,D gene,CDR3 protein,CDR3 DNA
TRBJ1-2,NA,TRBV6-6,NA,CASSEDLIRGYTF,TGTGCCAGCAGTGAGGACCTAATCCGGGGCTACACCTTC
TRBJ2-7,NA,TRBV7-9,TRBD2,CASSSPLRLAGGDFYEQYF,TGTGCCAGCAGCTCCCCTCTGCGACTAGCGGGGGGAGACTTCTACGAGCAGTACTTC
TRBJ1-2,NA,TRBV7-9,NA,CASSAEQVFNYGYTF,TGTGCCAGCAGCGCCGAACAGGTTTTCAACTATGGCTACACCTTC
TRBJ2-3,NA,TRBV7-8,TRBD2,CASSLGSGSRTDTQYF,TGTGCCAGCAGCTTAGGCAGCGGGAGTCGCACAGATACGCAGTATTTT
TRBJ2-7,NA,TRBV7-2,NA,CASSLSQSYEQYF,TGTGCCAGCAGCTTAAGCCAATCCTACGAGCAGTACTTC
TRBJ1-1,NA,TRBV18,NA,CASSPGVGGTEAFF,TGTGCCAGCTCTCCGGGGGTAGGTGGCACTGAAGCTTTCTTT
TRBJ2-2,NA,TRBV19,NA,CASSIEGPGELFF,TGTGCCAGTAGTATAGAGGGGCCCGGGGAGCTGTTTTTT
TRBJ1-1,NA,TRBV5-4,NA,CASSLGTAPEAFF,TGTGCCAGCAGCTTGGGGACAGCGCCTGAAGCTTTCTTT
TRBJ2-2,NA,TRBV7-9,TRBD2,CASSFSGRAGAGELFF,TGTGCCAGCAGCTTTAGCGGGAGGGCAGGTGCCGGGGAGCTGTTTTTT
TRBJ2-2,NA,TRBV2,NA,CATMTSDTGELFF,TGTGCCACCATGACCTCGGACACCGGGGAGCTGTTTTTT
TRBJ2-7,NA,TRBV4-1,TRBD2,CASSQDTSETYEQYF,TGCGCCAGCAGCCAAGATACTAGCGAGACCTACGAGCAGTACTTC
TRBJ2-5,NA,TRBV5-1,NA,CASSLGGGSSLEETQYF,TGCGCCAGCAGCTTAGGGGGGGGCTCGAGTCTGGAAGAGACCCAGTACTTC
TRBJ2-7,NA,TRBV19,NA,CARTGYEQYF,TGTGCCAGGACGGGCTACGAGCAGTACTTC
TRBJ1-2,once,TRBV6-6,TRBD1,CASSRDRVGYGYTF,TGTGCCAGCAGCCGGGACAGGGTAGGATATGGCTACACCTTC
TRBJ1-6,once,TRBV4-3,NA,CASSQNLGAPLHF,TGCGCCAGCAGCCAAAACCTAGGGGCACCCCTCCACTTT
TRBJ2-7,once,TRBV7-2,TRBD2,CASSSLAGASYEQYF,TGTGCCAGCAGCTCTCTAGCGGGAGCCTCCTACGAGCAGTACTTC
TRBJ2-5,NA,TRBV18,TRBD1,CASSPGRSTGKETQYF,TGTGCCAGCTCACCAGGAAGGTCGACAGGGAAGGAGACCCAGTACTTC
TRBJ2-7,NA,TRBV19,TRBD2,CASSIWASGNYEQYF,TGTGCCAGTAGTATCTGGGCTAGCGGGAATTACGAGCAGTACTTC
TRBJ1-3,NA,TRBV7-2,TRBD1,CASSAQTGGPGNTIYF,TGTGCCAGCAGCGCCCAGACAGGGGGGCCTGGAAACACCATATATTTT
TRBJ2-7,NA,TRBV7-6,NA,CASSRPWHLTYEQYF,TGTGCCAGCAGCCGTCCTTGGCATCTTACCTACGAGCAGTACTTC
TRBJ2-3,NA,TRBV6-6,TRBD2,CASLVAGGTDTQYF,TGTGCCAGCCTTGTAGCGGGAGGCACAGATACGCAGTATTTT
TRBJ2-2,NA,TRBV10-2,NA,CASSLLGTGELFF,TGCGCCAGCAGTCTCCTTGGTACCGGGGAGCTGTTTTTT
TRBJ2-3,NA,TRBV2,TRBD2,CASSEGTRLAGRRGTDTQYF,TGTGCCAGCAGTGAAGGGACGCGACTAGCGGGGCGTCGTGGCACAGATACGCAGTATTTT
TRBJ2-7,few,TRBV6-5,NA,CASSYSRTLVEQYF,TGTGCCAGCAGTTACTCGAGGACACTCGTGGAGCAGTACTTC
TRBJ2-1,NA,TRBV12-5,TRBD1,CASGSGQGALDEQFF,TGTGCTAGTGGCTCGGGACAGGGGGCGTTGGATGAGCAGTTCTTC
TRBJ2-2,NA,TRBV5-1,NA,CASSPTGSGNTGELFF,TGCGCCAGCAGCCCTACGGGCTCGGGGAACACCGGGGAGCTGTTTTTT
TRBJ1-2,NA,TRBV11-2,TRBD1,CASSLGDRPRRTF,TGTGCCAGCAGCTTAGGGGACAGGCCGCGTCGAACCTTC
TRBJ2-3,NA,TRBV19,NA,CASSTWLGTDTQYF,TGTGCCAGTAGTACGTGGCTAGGCACAGATACGCAGTATTTT
TRBJ2-3,NA,TRBV23-1,NA,CASSPPGGDGTDTQYF,TGCGCCAGCAGTCCCCCAGGGGGGGATGGCACAGATACGCAGTATTTT
TRBJ2-7,NA,TRBV7-2,NA,CASSLRGSVYEQYF,TGTGCCAGCAGCTTACGAGGTAGCGTATACGAGCAGTACTTC
TRBJ1-1,NA,TRBV11-3,NA,CASSLGRNTEAFF,TGTGCCAGCAGCTTAGGCAGGAACACTGAAGCTTTCTTT
TRBJ1-2,once,TRBV27,TRBD1,CASSTYRGPSANYGYTF,TGTGCCAGCAGTACGTACAGGGGGCCCTCCGCTAACTATGGCTACACCTTC
TRBJ2-3,NA,TRBV6-1,TRBD2,CASSEVASGVLDKYF,TGTGCCAGCAGTGAAGTGGCCAGCGGGGTGCTAGATAAGTATTTT
TRBJ2-2,NA,TRBV9,NA,CASSVELDTGELFF,TGTGCCAGCAGCGTAGAGCTGGACACCGGGGAGCTGTTTTTT
TRBJ2-1,few,TRBV5-1,TRBD2,CASSSTGTSGANEQFF,TGCGCCAGCAGCTCCACCGGGACTAGCGGCGCTAATGAGCAGTTCTTC
TRBJ2-7,NA,TRBV18,NA,CASSPVQGWSYEQYF,TGTGCCAGCTCACCCGTCCAGGGATGGTCCTACGAGCAGTACTTC
TRBJ2-2,NA,TRBV4-2,NA,CASSPPNQRSNTGELFF,TGTGCCAGCAGCCCCCCAAACCAGCGGAGCAACACCGGGGAGCTGTTTTTT